The entry below describes one T cell receptor beta chain. No antigen is known for it. The data are from a study of cytomegalovirus exposure and HLA in healthy donors. Study in general: One earlier analysis, a look at 150 million to 200 million T cells, found 100 million to 130 million unique TCR beta sequences.

The germline CDR1 and CDR2 sequences are MNHEY and SVGAGI. The CDR3 contains 11 residues. The V gene lost 10 bases and the J gene lost 3 bases, with 9 bases spanning the gap. Study-wide findings and caveats: Associated with cytomegalovirus, according to the listing, were about 160 TCR beta chains. TCR beta sequences numbering more than 15,000 were associated with HLA alleles at 0.05 false discovery rate in a later analysis.

Use of 60 Vbeta and 13 Jbeta primers characterized the PCR. Produced via immunoSEQ multiplex PCR; TCRdb's table is partial and in-frame only. This table holds approximately 85,000 clones, approximately 72% found once. This chain connects TRBV6-5 to TRBJ1-2, with a tentative D call TRBD1 (5 bases). The specimen was PBMCs. This clonotype was sampled from a woman between 35 and 50 years old in good health and CMV-seropositive. The CDR3 protein is CATRDYYGYTF. CDR3 nucleotide sequence: TGTGCCACCCGGGACTACTATGGCTACACCTTC.